The subject of this entry is one TCR beta chain. What it recognizes is unknown. This record belongs to a study of shared clonotypes between healthy human individuals. V was pared by 4 bases and J by 4 bases, with 10 bases between. In germline, CDR1 is SQVTM, CDR2 ANQGSEA. CDR3 length: 13 residues. Study-wide results and caveats: Large sequencing depth failed to make sorted-subset sequencing complete, rarefaction showed.

For sorted subsets, 150 to 200 ng DNA per replicate equaled some 27,000 T cell genomes. Produced via immunoSEQ multiplex PCR; TCRdb's table is partial and in-frame only. The table has under 2.5 million clones, about nine tenths seen once. The receptor was derived from a man between 18 and 35 years old in good health. Some clones in this sample may be carry-over from other donors' samples. This chain uses TRBV29-1 with TRBJ2-2; D gene ambiguous. Sequencing was done on a sample of naive CD4+ T cells from PBMCs. Subset denoted: CD45RA+ positively selected. This chain's CDR3 is CSVVSRVTGELFF. The CDR3 bases are TGCAGCGTTGTGTCACGGGTCACCGGGGAGCTGTTTTTT.